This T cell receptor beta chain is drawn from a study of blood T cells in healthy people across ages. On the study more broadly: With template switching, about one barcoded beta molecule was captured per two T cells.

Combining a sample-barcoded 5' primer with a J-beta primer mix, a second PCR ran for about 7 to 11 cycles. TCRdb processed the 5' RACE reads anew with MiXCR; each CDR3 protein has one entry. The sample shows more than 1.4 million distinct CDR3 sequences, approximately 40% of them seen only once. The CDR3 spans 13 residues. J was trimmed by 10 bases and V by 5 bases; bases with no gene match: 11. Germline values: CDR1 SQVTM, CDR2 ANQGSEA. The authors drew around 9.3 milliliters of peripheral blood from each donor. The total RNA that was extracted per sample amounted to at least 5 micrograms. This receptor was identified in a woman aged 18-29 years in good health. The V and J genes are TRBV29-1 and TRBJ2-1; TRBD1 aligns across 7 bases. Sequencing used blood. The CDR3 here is CSVHSGTAYEQFF. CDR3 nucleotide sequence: TGCAGCGTTCATTCCGGGACAGCCTACGAGCAGTTCTTC.